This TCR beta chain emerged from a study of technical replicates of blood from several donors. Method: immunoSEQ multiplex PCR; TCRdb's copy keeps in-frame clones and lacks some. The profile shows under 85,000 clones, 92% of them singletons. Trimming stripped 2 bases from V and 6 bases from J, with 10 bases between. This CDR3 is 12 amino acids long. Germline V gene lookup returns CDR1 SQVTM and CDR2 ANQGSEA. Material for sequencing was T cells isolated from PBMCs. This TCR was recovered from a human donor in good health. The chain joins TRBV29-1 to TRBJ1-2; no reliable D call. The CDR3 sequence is CSVEKTEDGYTF. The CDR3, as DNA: TGCAGCGTTGAAAAGACTGAGGATGGCTACACCTTC. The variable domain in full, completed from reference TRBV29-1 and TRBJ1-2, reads SAVISQKPSRDICQRGTSLTIQCQVDSQVTMMFWYRQQPGQSLTLIATANQGSEATYESGFVIDKFPISRPNLTFSTLTVSNMSPEDSSIYLCSVEKTEDGYTFGSGTRLTVV.